The rows below give T cell receptor beta chains drawn from one sample of a study of CXCR3-negative and CXCR3-positive naive CD8 T cells. TCRdb processed the 5' RACE reads again and assigns one entry to each CDR3 protein, with no DNA. The table counts around 63,000 distinct CDR3 sequences; about 0.8% lies in the top ten. The specimen was naive CXCR3+ CD8+ T cells from blood. The receptors stem from a human donor in good health. Some clones in this sample may be carry-over from other donors' samples. Each CDR3 is given with its conserved first and last residue. Rows give clone size only sometimes, using once, few, many, or a class for an expanded clone.

TRBJ2-1 TRBV29-1 - CSVEAYGEQFF
TRBJ2-1 TRBV6-2/TRBV6-3 - CASSYGYDEQFF
TRBJ2-1 TRBV7-6 medium-sized CASSLEPTSGGPQHLYNEQFF
TRBJ2-7 TRBV29-1 - CSVEWQGYEQYF
TRBJ1-2 TRBV3-1 - CASSQGLQNNYGYTF
TRBJ2-2 TRBV27 - CASSLTRGGTGELFF
TRBJ2-1 TRBV7-3 - CASGGQGVENEQFF
TRBJ2-7 TRBV7-9 - CASSTQGYEQYF
TRBJ2-1 TRBV5-1 - CASARTSGGADEQFF
TRBJ2-7 TRBV29-1 - CSVEDWSREQYF
TRBJ2-1 TRBV28 - CASSFPRRENEQFF
TRBJ2-5 TRBV5-1 - CASSSSPGYQETQYF
TRBJ1-3 TRBV6-5 - CASSYSNRGEGNTIYF
TRBJ1-5 TRBV7-9 - CASSYQDQPQHF
TRBJ1-6 TRBV7-9 - CASSSTSYNSPLHF
TRBJ1-5 TRBV2 - CASVQGMDSNQPQHF
TRBJ1-1 TRBV7-9 - CASIDLRKNATEAFF
TRBJ1-1 TRBV7-9 - CASSSSRDRNTEAFF
TRBJ2-7 TRBV7-2 - CASSLGWGADEQYF
TRBJ2-7 TRBV5-4 - CASSFGLAGISYEQYF
TRBJ2-2 TRBV7-9 - CASSSSTGELFF
TRBJ2-2 TRBV29-1 - CSVVGGPDTGELFF
TRBJ2-5 TRBV27 - CASSLSVGRETQYF
TRBJ2-1 TRBV14 - CASSPGLAGGNEQFF
TRBJ2-7 TRBV6-2/TRBV6-3 - CATWNRVPYEQYF
TRBJ2-3 TRBV20-1 - CSANPAGGPSDTQYF
TRBJ2-3 TRBV7-7 - CASSMTDSTDTQYF
TRBJ2-3 TRBV29-1 - CSVADFTDTQYF
TRBJ2-1 TRBV20-1 - CSARVRLDPPQSNEQFF
TRBJ1-1 TRBV6-5 - CASSYSHGTGDNTEAFF
TRBJ2-7 TRBV21-1 - CASSKGDICLREQYF
TRBJ2-3 TRBV20-1 - CSATTGTALADTQYF
TRBJ1-2 TRBV11-2 - CASSLESPKDRIYGYTF
TRBJ2-5 TRBV14 - CASSQDPGETQYF
TRBJ2-7 TRBV28 - CASSLYGTHVTYEQYF
TRBJ1-1 TRBV29-1 - CSVEDHGGLNTEAFF
TRBJ1-5 TRBV6-2/TRBV6-3 - CASSLEPNNQPQHF
TRBJ2-7 TRBV7-9 - CATTGGYEQYF
TRBJ1-1 TRBV12-3/TRBV12-4 - CASKQGAMNAEAFF
TRBJ2-7 TRBV9 - CASSVGTSYEQYF